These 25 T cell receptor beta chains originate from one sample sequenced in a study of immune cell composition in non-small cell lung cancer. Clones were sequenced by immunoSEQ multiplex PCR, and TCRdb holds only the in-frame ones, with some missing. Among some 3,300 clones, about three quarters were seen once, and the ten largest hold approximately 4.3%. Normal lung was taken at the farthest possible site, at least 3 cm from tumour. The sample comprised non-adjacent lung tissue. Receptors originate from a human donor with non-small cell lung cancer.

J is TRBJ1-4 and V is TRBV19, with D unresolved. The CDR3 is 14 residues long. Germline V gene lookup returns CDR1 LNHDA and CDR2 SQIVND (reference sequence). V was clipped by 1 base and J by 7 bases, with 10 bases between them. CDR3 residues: CASSIALGGEKLFF. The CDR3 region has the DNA TGTGCCAGTAGTATAGCCCTGGGAGGTGAAAAACTGTTTTTT.

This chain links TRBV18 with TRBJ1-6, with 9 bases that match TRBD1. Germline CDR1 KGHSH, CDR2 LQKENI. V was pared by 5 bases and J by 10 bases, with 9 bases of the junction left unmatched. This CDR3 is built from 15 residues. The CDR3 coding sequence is TGTGCCAGCTCAGATGCCGGGACAGGGAGCTCACCCCTCCACTTT. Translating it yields CASSDAGTGSSPLHF.

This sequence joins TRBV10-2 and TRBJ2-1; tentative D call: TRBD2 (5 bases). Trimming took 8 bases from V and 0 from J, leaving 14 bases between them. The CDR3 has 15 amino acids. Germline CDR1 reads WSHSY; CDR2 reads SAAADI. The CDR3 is CASRIGGTSYNEQFF. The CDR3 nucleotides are TGCGCCAGCCGCATAGGAGGAACCTCCTACAATGAGCAGTTCTTC.

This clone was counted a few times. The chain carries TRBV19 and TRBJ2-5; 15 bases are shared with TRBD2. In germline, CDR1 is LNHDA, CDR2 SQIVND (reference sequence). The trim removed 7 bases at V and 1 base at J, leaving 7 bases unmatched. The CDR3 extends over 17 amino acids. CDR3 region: CASTAGLAGGGQETQYF. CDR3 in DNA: TGTGCCAGTACCGCGGGACTAGCGGGGGGAGGCCAAGAGACCCAGTACTTC.

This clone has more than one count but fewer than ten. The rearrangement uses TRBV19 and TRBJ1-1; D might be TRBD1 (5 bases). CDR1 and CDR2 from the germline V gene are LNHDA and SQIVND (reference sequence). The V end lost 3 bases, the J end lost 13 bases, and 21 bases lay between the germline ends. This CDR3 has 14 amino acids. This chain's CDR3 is CASSIQGQVAQVFF. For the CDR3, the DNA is TGTGCCAGTAGTATCCAGGGCCAGGTGGCGCAAGTTTTCTTT. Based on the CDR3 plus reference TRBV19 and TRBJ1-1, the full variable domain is DGGITQSPKYLFRKEGQNVTLSCEQNLNHDAMYWYRQDPGQGLRLIYYSQIVNDFQKGDIAEGYSVSREKKESFPLTVTSAQKNPTAFYLCASSIQGQVAQVFFGQGTRLTVV.

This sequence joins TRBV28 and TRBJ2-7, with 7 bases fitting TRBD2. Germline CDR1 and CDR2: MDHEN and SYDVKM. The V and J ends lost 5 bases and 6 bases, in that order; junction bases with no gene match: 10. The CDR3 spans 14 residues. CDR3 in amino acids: CASSRMGLLLEQYF. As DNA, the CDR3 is TGTGCCAGCAGTCGAATGGGACTACTCCTCGAGCAGTACTTC.

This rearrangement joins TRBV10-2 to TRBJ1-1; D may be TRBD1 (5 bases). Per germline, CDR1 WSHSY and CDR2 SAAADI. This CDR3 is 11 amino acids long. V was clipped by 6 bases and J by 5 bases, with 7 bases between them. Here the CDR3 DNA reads TGCGCCAGCAGACGACAGACTGAAGCTTTCTTT. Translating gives CASRRQTEAFF.

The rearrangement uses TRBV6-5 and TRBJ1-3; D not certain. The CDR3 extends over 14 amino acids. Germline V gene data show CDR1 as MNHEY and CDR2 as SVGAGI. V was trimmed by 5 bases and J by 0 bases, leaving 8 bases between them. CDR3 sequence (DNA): TGTGCCAGCAGTCTCGGGTCCTCTGGAAACACCATATATTTT. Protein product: CASSLGSSGNTIYF.

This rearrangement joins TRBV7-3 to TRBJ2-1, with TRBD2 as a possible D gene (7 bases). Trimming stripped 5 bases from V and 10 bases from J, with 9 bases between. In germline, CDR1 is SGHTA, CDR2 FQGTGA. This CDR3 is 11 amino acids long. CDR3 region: CASSGGGEQFF. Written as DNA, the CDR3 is TGTGCCAGCAGCGGGGGGGGCGAGCAGTTCTTC.

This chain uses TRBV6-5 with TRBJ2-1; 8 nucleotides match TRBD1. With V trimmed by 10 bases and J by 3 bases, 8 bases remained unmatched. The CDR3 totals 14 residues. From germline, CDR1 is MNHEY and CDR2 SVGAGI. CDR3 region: CATLTGEFYNEQFF. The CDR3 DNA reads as TGTGCCACCCTGACAGGGGAGTTCTACAATGAGCAGTTCTTC.

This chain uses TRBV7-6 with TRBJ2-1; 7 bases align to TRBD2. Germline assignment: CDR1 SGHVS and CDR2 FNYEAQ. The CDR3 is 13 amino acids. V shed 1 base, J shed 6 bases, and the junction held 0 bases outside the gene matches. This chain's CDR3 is CASSLGGGNEQFF. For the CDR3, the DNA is TGTGCCAGCAGCTTAGGGGGGGGCAATGAGCAGTTCTTC.

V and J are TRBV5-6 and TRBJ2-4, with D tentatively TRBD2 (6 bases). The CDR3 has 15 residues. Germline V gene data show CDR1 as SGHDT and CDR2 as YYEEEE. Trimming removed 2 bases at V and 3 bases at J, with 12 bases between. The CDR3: CASSFPGGLKNIQYF. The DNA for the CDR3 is TGTGCCAGCAGCTTTCCCGGGGGTCTCAAAAACATTCAGTACTTC.

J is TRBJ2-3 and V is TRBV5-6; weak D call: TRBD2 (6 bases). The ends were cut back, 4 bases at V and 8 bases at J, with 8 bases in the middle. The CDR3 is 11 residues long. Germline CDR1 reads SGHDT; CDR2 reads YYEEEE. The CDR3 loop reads CASSLGGTQYF. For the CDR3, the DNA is TGTGCCAGCAGCCTCGGGGGTACGCAGTATTTT.

In DNA form, the CDR3 reads TGTGCCAGCAGTGGGACTAGCGAATCAGATACGCAGTATTTT. Translation: CASSGTSESDTQYF. This chain links TRBV6-4 with TRBJ2-3; 9 positions agree with TRBD2. Germline V gene lookup returns CDR1 MRHNA and CDR2 SNTAGT. Trimming at V came to 4 bases and at J to 4 bases, leaving 3 bases not matched to a gene. The CDR3 is 14 residues long.

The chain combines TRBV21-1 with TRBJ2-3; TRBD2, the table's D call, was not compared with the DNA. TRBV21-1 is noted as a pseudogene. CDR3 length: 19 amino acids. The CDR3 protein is CASSKAQWGLAGVQDTQYF. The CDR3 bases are TGTGCCAGCAGCAAAGCGCAGTGGGGACTAGCGGGAGTTCAAGATACGCAGTATTTT.

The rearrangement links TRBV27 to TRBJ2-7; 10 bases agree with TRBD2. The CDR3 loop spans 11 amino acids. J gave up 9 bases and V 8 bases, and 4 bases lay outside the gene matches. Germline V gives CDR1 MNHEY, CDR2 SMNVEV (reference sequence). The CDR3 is CASQKRGGQYF. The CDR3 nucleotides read TGTGCCAGCCAGAAGCGGGGGGGGCAGTACTTC.

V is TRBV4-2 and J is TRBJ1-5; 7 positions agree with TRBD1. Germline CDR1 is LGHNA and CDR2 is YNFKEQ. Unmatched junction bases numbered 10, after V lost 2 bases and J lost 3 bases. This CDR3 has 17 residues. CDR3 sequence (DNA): TGTGCCAGCAGCCAAAAGGTTACAGGGGCTTTCAATCAGCCCCAGCATTTT. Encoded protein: CASSQKVTGAFNQPQHF.

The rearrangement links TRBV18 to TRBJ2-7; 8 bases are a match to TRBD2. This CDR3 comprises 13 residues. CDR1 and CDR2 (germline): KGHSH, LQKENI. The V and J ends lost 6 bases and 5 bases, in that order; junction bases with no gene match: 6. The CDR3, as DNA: TGTGCCAGCTCGAGGACTAGCATCCACGAGCAGTACTTC. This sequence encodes CASSRTSIHEQYF.

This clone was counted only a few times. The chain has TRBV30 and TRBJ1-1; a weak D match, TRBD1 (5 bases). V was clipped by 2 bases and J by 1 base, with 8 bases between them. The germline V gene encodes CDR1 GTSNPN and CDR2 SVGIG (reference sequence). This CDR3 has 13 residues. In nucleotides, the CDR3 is TGTGCCTGGAGTACGACAGCGAACACTGAAGCTTTCTTT. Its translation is CAWSTTANTEAFF.

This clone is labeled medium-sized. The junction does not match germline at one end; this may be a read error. In DNA, the CDR3 is TGTGCTAGCAGCCCGGACAGGAACACCGGGGAGCTGTTTTTT. It encodes CASSPDRNTGELFF. The chain combines TRBV7-7 with TRBJ2-2; a weak D match, TRBD1 (6 bases). This CDR3 has 14 amino acids. Per the germline V gene, CDR1 is SSHAT and CDR2 is FNYEAQ (reference sequence).

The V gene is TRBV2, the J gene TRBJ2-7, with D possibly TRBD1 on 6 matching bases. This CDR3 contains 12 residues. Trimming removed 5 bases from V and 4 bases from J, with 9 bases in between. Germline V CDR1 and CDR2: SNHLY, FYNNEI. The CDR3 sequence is CASSLQGYEQYF. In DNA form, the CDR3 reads TGTGCCAGCAGTCTGCAGGGGTACGAGCAGTACTTC.

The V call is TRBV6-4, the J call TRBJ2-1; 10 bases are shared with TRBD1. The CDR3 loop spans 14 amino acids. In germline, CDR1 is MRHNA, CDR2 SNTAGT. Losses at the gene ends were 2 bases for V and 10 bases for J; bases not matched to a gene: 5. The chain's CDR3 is CASSDPGTGDEQFF. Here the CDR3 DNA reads TGTGCCAGCAGTGACCCCGGGACAGGGGACGAGCAGTTCTTC.

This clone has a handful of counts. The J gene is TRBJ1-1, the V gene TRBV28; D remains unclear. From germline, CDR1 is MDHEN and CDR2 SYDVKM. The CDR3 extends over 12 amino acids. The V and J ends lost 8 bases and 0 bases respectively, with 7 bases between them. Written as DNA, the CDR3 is TGTGCCAGCGCCAACTTGAACACTGAAGCTTTCTTT. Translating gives CASANLNTEAFF.

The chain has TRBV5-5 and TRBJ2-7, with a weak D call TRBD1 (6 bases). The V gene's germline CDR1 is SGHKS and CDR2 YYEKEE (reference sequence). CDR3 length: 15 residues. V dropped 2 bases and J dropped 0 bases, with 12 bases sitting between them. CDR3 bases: TGTGCCAGCAGCTTAGCCGGGACAAGCTCCTACGAGCAGTACTTC. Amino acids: CASSLAGTSSYEQYF.

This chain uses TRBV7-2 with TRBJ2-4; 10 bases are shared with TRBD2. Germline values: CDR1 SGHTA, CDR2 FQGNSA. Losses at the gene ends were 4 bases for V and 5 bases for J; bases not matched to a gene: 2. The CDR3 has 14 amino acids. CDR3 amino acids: CASSYGLAENIQYF. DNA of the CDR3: TGTGCCAGCAGCTACGGACTAGCGGAAAACATTCAGTACTTC.